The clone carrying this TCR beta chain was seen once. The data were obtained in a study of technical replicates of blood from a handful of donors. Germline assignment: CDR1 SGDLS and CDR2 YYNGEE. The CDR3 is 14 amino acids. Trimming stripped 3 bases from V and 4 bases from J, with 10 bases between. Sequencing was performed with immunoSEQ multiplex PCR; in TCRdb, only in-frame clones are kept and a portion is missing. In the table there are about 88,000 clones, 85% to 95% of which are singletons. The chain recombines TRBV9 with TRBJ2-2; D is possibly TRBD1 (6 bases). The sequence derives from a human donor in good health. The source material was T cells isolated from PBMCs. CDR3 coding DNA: TGTGCCAGCAGCGGGCAGGGGTCCACCGGGGAGCTGTTTTTT. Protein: CASSGQGSTGELFF.